Listed here are 4 T cell receptor beta chains from one sample, sequenced in a study of T cell repertoires in cytomegalovirus infection. These TCRs are of unknown antigen specificity. TCRdb itself ran the reads through MiXCR, one entry per CDR3 protein. The data contain approximately 110,000 distinct CDR3 sequences, roughly a third of them singletons. Sample: CD8+ T cells from cultured PBMCs, taken from culture after CMV antigen stimulation. These receptors were obtained from a human donor in good health (CMV status not recorded). Some clones in this sample may be carry-over from other donors' samples.

The rearrangement uses TRBV20-1 and TRBJ2-1, with TRBD2 matching over 8 bases. The germline CDR1 and CDR2 sequences are DFQATT and SNEGSKA (reference sequence). The trim removed 3 bases at V and 5 bases at J, leaving 6 bases unmatched. This CDR3 is built from 14 residues. CDR3 nucleotide sequence: TGCAGTGCTAGGGCCGGGACTAGGGACAATGAGCAGTTCTTC. Translated, it gives CSARAGTRDNEQFF.

This clonotype occurred a few times. The chain couples TRBV15 to TRBJ2-3, with D unresolved. V lost 2 bases and J lost 2, with 8 bases in between. Germline CDR1 is LNHNV and CDR2 is YYDKDF (reference sequence). CDR3 length equals 14 residues. The CDR3 loop is CATSRRPTTDTQYF. The CDR3 region has the DNA TGTGCCACCAGCAGACGTCCTACCACAGATACGCAGTATTTT.

This clonotype was counted only a few times. This chain joins TRBV9 and TRBJ1-1, with no clear D. The CDR3 is made up of 10 amino acids. Trimming removed 6 bases from V and 6 bases from J, with 6 bases in between. Germline V CDR1 and CDR2: SGDLS, YYNGEE. CDR3 amino acids: CASTPAEAFF. The CDR3 nucleotides read TGTGCCAGCACCCCAGCTGAAGCTTTCTTT.

This clonotype is large by share. The CDR3 sequence is CASSIAGLAGVPSTDEQFF. DNA for the CDR3: TGTGCCAGTAGTATAGCGGGGCTAGCGGGGGTCCCATCTACGGATGAGCAGTTCTTC. V is TRBV19 and J is TRBJ2-1; 10 bases agree with TRBD2. V gave up 1 base and J gave up 8 bases; unmatched junction bases: 17. CDR3 size: 19 residues. Germline V gene data show CDR1 as LNHDA and CDR2 as SQIVND (reference sequence). The full variable domain, with the rest looked up from reference TRBV19 and TRBJ2-1, is DGGITQSPKYLFRKEGQNVTLSCEQNLNHDAMYWYRQDPGQGLRLIYYSQIVNDFQKGDIAEGYSVSREKKESFPLTVTSAQKNPTAFYLCASSIAGLAGVPSTDEQFFGPGTRLTVL.